The TCR beta chain described here comes from a study of T cell changes during pregnancy in multiple sclerosis (dated by TCRdb to about 2019). Regarding the research as a whole: In women with multiple sclerosis, the researchers looked at how the T cell repertoire shifted as pregnancy progressed.

To prepare the library, the immunoSEQ multiplex PCR assay was applied. Drawn from immuneACCESS, this table holds only the in-frame rearrangements with V and J called that TCRdb kept. Clones are partly lost; checked studies trace under half to an unresolved V gene and leave the rest unexplained. The sample table records some 54,000 clones; 94% of these occur just once. The ten most abundant clones make up less than 4% of the sample. This clone has just a few counts. This clone's antigen is unknown. The sample holds no much larger clone one base away, and base qualities are not on file. The sequence came from a female donor with multiple sclerosis, enrolled in a pregnancy study. The sample here was CD8+ T cells from peripheral blood mononuclear cells, taken in the third trimester of pregnancy.

The bases read TGTGCCAGCAGTGAAGACCAGGGCCTTCGGGAAGCTTTCTTT. Its translation is CASSEDQGLREAFF. The rearranged chain carries TRBV2 and TRBJ1-1; tentative D gene TRBD1, with 5 bases matching. V is shortened by 1 base, J by 8 bases, and the region joining them spans 14 bases. Counted from cysteine to phenylalanine, this CDR3 has 14 amino acids. Only the CDR3 DNA is retained, 42 bases long and in frame from the first base. According to the germline V gene, CDR1 reads SNHLY and CDR2 reads FYNNEI.